A single sample is the source of the 16 T cell receptor beta chains below, sequenced in a study of graft-versus-host responses after intestinal transplantation. TCRdb's table, derived via immunoSEQ multiplex PCR, lists solely in-frame clones and lacks some. The sample includes under 20,000 clones, around 90% of them seen just once. The specimen comprised PBMCs, sampled approximately 370 days after transplant. The receptor source for this set is a human patient who received an intestinal transplant, so some T cells may come from the graft donor.

As concerns this clone: A junction boundary mismatches the germline segment, possibly from a read error. This chain uses TRBV6-5 with TRBJ2-1; either TRBD1 or TRBD2 may supply D (5 bases each). The CDR3 is 15 amino acids. CDR1 and CDR2 (germline): MNHEY, SVGAGI. The DNA for the CDR3 is TGTGCCAGCAGTTCCACCGGGACGGCCTACAATGGGCAGTTCTTC. Translation: CASSSTGTAYNGQFF.

The chain employs TRBV11-2 and TRBJ2-7; 12 nucleotides align to TRBD2. The junction had 1 base not matched to a gene; V was cut back by 0 bases and J by 4 bases. CDR3 length: 15 amino acids. Germline assignment: CDR1 SGHAT and CDR2 FQNNGV. In nucleotides, the CDR3 is TGTGCCAGCAGCTTAGATCTAGCGGGGGGGTACGAGCAGTACTTC. Encoded protein: CASSLDLAGGYEQYF.

V is TRBV6-1 and J is TRBJ2-5; D remains unclear. The CDR3 sequence is 13 residues long. Trimming removed 7 bases at V and 2 bases at J, with 11 bases between. Germline values: CDR1 MNHNS, CDR2 SASEGT. The CDR3 spells CASNPSFQETQYF. CDR3 in DNA: TGTGCCAGCAATCCCAGCTTTCAAGAGACCCAGTACTTC.

CDR3 nucleotides: TGCGCCAGCAGCCCGCGGACTAGCGGCACTCTCACCGGAGAGCAGTACTTC. Translating it yields CASSPRTSGTLTGEQYF. V and J are TRBV5-1 and TRBJ2-7; 10 bases are shared with TRBD2. J lost 7 bases, V lost 4 bases, and 17 bases had no gene match. CDR1 SGHRS and CDR2 YFSETQ come from the germline V gene. The length of the CDR3 is 17 residues.

CDR3 sequence: CASSHLVDGYTYEQYF. CDR3 sequence (DNA): TGTGCCAGCAGCCATCTCGTGGACGGCTACACCTACGAGCAGTACTTC. V usage is TRBV5-6 and J usage is TRBJ2-7; D not certain. Germline CDR1 SGHDT, CDR2 YYEEEE. The CDR3 covers 16 residues. V lost 4 bases, J lost 2 bases, and 19 bases lay in between.

The V gene is TRBV7-9, the J gene TRBJ2-3; the match to TRBD2 covers 12 bases. V lost 0 bases to trimming and J lost 7 bases; unmatched junction nucleotides: 11. Germline CDR1 reads SEHNR; CDR2 reads FQNEAQ (reference sequence). The CDR3 length is 18 residues. The chain's CDR3 is CASSLAGWTSGNINTQYF. The CDR3 nucleotides read TGTGCCAGCAGCTTAGCCGGGTGGACTAGCGGGAATATAAATACGCAGTATTTT. Full variable domain (missing parts from reference TRBV7-9 and TRBJ2-3): DTGVSQNPRHKITKRGQNVTFRCDPISEHNRLYWYRQTLGQGPEFLTYFQNEAQLEKSRLLSDRFSAERPKGSFSTLEIQRTEQGDSAMYLCASSLAGWTSGNINTQYFGPGTRLTVL.

The chain employs TRBV15 and TRBJ2-5; TRBD2 is a possible D gene (6 bases). The length of the CDR3 is 16 residues. V lost 3 bases and J lost 4, with 18 bases in between. CDR1 is LNHNV, CDR2 YYDKDF, per germline (reference sequence). The CDR3 nucleotides are TGTGCCACCAGCAGCAATTACGGAGGGCCGGCAGAGACCCAGTACTTC. Its translation is CATSSNYGGPAETQYF.

The V gene is TRBV7-3, the J gene TRBJ2-1, with D possibly matching TRBD1 (5 bases). Germline V CDR1 and CDR2: SGHTA, FQGTGA. The CDR3 length is 14 residues. V was clipped by 5 bases and J by 8 bases, with 16 bases between them. The CDR3 loop is CASSPNVWGHEQFF. CDR3 coding DNA: TGTGCCAGCAGCCCTAACGTATGGGGCCATGAGCAGTTCTTC.

This chain joins TRBV27 and TRBJ1-1; D is unclear. This CDR3 is built from 11 residues. Trimming took off 7 bases at V and 6 bases at J, with 9 bases between the two ends. Germline V gene sequence: CDR1 MNHEY, CDR2 SMNVEV (reference sequence). The CDR3 sequence: CASIGSSEAFF. The CDR3 DNA reads TGTGCCAGCATCGGCTCTTCTGAAGCTTTCTTT.

The chain is built from TRBV2 and TRBJ1-1; 8 nucleotides agree with TRBD1. Germline V gene lookup returns CDR1 SNHLY and CDR2 FYNNEI. The CDR3 runs 12 residues. V shed 5 bases, J shed 4 bases, and the junction held 0 bases outside the gene matches. The CDR3 DNA follows: TGTGCCAGCAGTACAGGGGGCACTGAAGCTTTCTTT. Protein sequence: CASSTGGTEAFF.

V and J are TRBV10-3 and TRBJ2-2; possibly TRBD1 for D (6 bases). This CDR3 is 13 amino acids long. The V gene's germline CDR1 is ENHRY and CDR2 SYGVKD. V was trimmed by 6 bases and J by 2 bases, leaving 7 bases between them. The CDR3 loop is CAIRQGNTGELFF. DNA for the CDR3: TGTGCCATCAGACAGGGTAACACCGGGGAGCTGTTTTTT.

This clone showed up just a few times. The chain employs TRBV6-5 and TRBJ2-7, with a tentative D call TRBD1 (7 bases). The length of the CDR3 is 15 residues. The V end lost 2 bases, the J end lost 4 bases, and 15 bases lay between the germline ends. CDR1 is MNHEY, CDR2 SVGAGI, per germline. CDR3 protein: CASSYGGTVEYEQYF. The CDR3, as DNA: TGTGCCAGCAGTTACGGGGGGACAGTAGAGTACGAGCAGTACTTC.

This clone was observed once. The CDR3 DNA follows: TGTGCCAGCAGTGAAGGTTTTAGGAACACTGAAGCTTTCTTT. This codes for CASSEGFRNTEAFF. This rearrangement joins TRBV6-5 to TRBJ1-1, with no clear D. Trimming pared 5 bases from V and 1 base from J, leaving 11 bases between. This CDR3 region has 14 residues. Germline V gene data show CDR1 as MNHEY and CDR2 as SVGAGI.

This clone was observed a handful of times. The chain carries TRBV7-9 and TRBJ1-4, with D hard to call. Germline V CDR1 and CDR2: SEHNR, FQNEAQ (reference sequence). The CDR3 totals 15 residues. V dropped 1 base and J dropped 4 bases, with 10 bases sitting between them. CDR3 DNA sequence: TGTGCCAGCAGCTTAGGAGGTCAGATTAATGAAAAACTGTTTTTT. Translating gives CASSLGGQINEKLFF.

V gene TRBV6-6 combines with J gene TRBJ1-5, with 8 bases matching TRBD1. Per the germline V gene, CDR1 is MNHNY and CDR2 is SVGAGI (reference sequence). With V trimmed by 6 bases and J by 7 bases, 8 bases remained unmatched. The CDR3 is 14 amino acids. The DNA of the CDR3 is TGTGCCAGCAGGTCAACAGGGGGAGGACAGCCCCAGCATTTT. Its protein is CASRSTGGGQPQHF.

Note on this clone: This sample includes further DNA sequences coding for the same CDR3. The rearrangement uses TRBV6-4 and TRBJ2-2, with D hard to call. CDR3 length equals 13 residues. Between the trimmed V and J ends, which lost 0 bases and 3 bases, there was a span of 2 bases. Germline lookup yields CDR1 MRHNA and CDR2 SNTAGT. As DNA, the CDR3 is TGTGCCAGCAGTGACTCTTACACCGGGGAGCTGTTTTTT. This encodes CASSDSYTGELFF.